The present T cell receptor (beta chain) was sequenced within a study of shared clonotypes between healthy human individuals. The CDR3 contains 15 residues. Germline V gives CDR1 SQVTM, CDR2 ANQGSEA. V lost 6 bases, J lost 0 bases, and 15 bases lay in between. Original processing notes: ImmunoSEQ gave junction-only sequences without quality scores, so filtering differed. Measured with immunoSEQ multiplex PCR; TCRdb has only the in-frame clones, and not every one. That table furnishes V, J and clone size, whereas the DNA furnished D and trimming. This repertoire shows roughly 2.4 million clones, roughly 95% found once; its top ten account for about 0.13%.

The rearrangement joins TRBV29-1 to TRBJ1-3; no firm D call. Sequences were obtained from naive CD4+ T cells sorted from blood. Subset described: CD45RA+ positively selected. This sequence originates from a man in his late teens or twenties in good health. CDR3 coding DNA: TGCAGCGTGGAACCAGGCTCCGGCTCTGGAAACACCATATATTTT. This translates into CSVEPGSGSGNTIYF.